These 23 T cell receptor beta chains came from one sample sequenced in a study of PD-1 blockade in classical Hodgkin lymphoma. Libraries were prepared by immunoSEQ multiplex PCR; TCRdb keeps only in-frame clonotypes and omits some of them. The sample shows tens of thousands of clones, roughly three quarters of them seen only once. Each patient's relapse followed autologous stem cell transplantation, and brentuximab vedotin exposure varied. Material: peripheral blood mononuclear cells (PBMCs), obtained at baseline. The receptor source for this set is a human donor with classical Hodgkin lymphoma.

The sample holds a few counts of this clone. The chain couples TRBV6-5 to TRBJ1-1; TRBD1 matches 9 bases. CDR1 is MNHEY and CDR2 is SVGAGI in the germline V gene. The CDR3 runs 12 residues. The ends lost 7 bases at V and 10 bases at J; junction bases unmatched: 7. CDR3 nucleotide sequence: TGTGCCAGCACTCGGACAGGGGCTGGAGCTTTCTTT. The encoded protein is CASTRTGAGAFF.

V is TRBV21-1 and J is TRBJ1-5; the table's D gene call, TRBD1, was not cross checked with the DNA. TRBV21-1 is deemed a pseudogene. The CDR3 is 20 residues long. The CDR3 sequence is CASSKGGTGDPMKANQPQHF. The CDR3 bases are TGTGCCAGCAGCAAAGGGGGGACAGGGGACCCTATGAAAGCCAATCAGCCCCAGCATTTT.

This chain links TRBV7-9 with TRBJ2-2; TRBD1 might be the D (6 bases). The CDR3 sequence is 14 residues long. The V end was cut by 1 base, the J end by 9 bases, with 12 bases between. Germline V CDR1 and CDR2: SEHNR, FQNEAQ (reference sequence). The CDR3 DNA sequence: TGTGCCAGCAGCTTAGATGGGGGCGCCAGGGAGCTGTTTTTT. Encoded protein: CASSLDGGARELFF. The full variable domain, its missing parts supplied by reference TRBV7-9 and TRBJ2-2, is DTGVSQNPRHKITKRGQNVTFRCDPISEHNRLYWYRQTLGQGPEFLTYFQNEAQLEKSRLLSDRFSAERPKGSFSTLEIQRTEQGDSAMYLCASSLDGGARELFFGEGSRLTVL.

This chain joins TRBV10-1 and TRBJ1-2, with D perhaps TRBD1 (6 bases). From germline, CDR1 is WNHNN and CDR2 SYGVQD (reference sequence). V shed 5 bases and J shed 3 bases, with 10 bases lying between them. The CDR3 has 13 amino acids. CDR3 loop: CASSSRQDYGYTF. CDR3 nucleotides: TGCGCCAGCAGTTCGAGACAGGACTATGGCTACACCTTC.

J is TRBJ2-5 and V is TRBV28; the match to TRBD2 covers 12 bases. With 3 bases clipped from V and 5 bases from J, the junction kept 7 bases outside the gene matches. This CDR3 is built from 16 residues. CDR1 and CDR2 (germline): MDHEN, SYDVKM. The DNA of the CDR3 is TGTGCCAGCAGTTTGGTTTCAGGACTAGCGGGGGAGACCCAGTACTTC. It translates to CASSLVSGLAGETQYF.

At least ten counts were recorded for this clone. The chain joins TRBV7-2 to TRBJ2-7; 8 bases agree with TRBD2. Germline V gives CDR1 SGHTA, CDR2 FQGNSA. The CDR3 length is 15 residues. V lost 7 bases and J lost 6; bases outside the gene matches: 14. In nucleotides, the CDR3 is TGTGCCAGCATGAGTGGGGGGAGCGGGGGCTTCGAGCAGTACTTC. Translation: CASMSGGSGGFEQYF.

The rearrangement links TRBV28 to TRBJ2-7, with D perhaps matching TRBD2 (6 bases). The CDR3 has 15 amino acids. Germline V gene lookup returns CDR1 MDHEN and CDR2 SYDVKM. Trimming pared 6 bases from V and 6 bases from J, leaving 21 bases between. The DNA for the CDR3 is TGTGCCAGCAGCCTCCGGGACTTCCGCCCCCTCGAGCAGTACTTC. Its protein product is CASSLRDFRPLEQYF.

The chain joins TRBV18 to TRBJ1-3, with no clear D. Between the trimmed V and J ends, which lost 5 bases and 2 bases, there was a span of 10 bases. Germline lookup yields CDR1 KGHSH and CDR2 LQKENI. This CDR3 is built from 14 residues. The CDR3 loop is CASSAGSPGNTIYF. The CDR3 nucleotides read TGTGCCAGCTCAGCCGGGTCCCCTGGAAACACCATATATTTT.

The chain has TRBV6-5 and TRBJ2-1; D is unresolved. CDR1 MNHEY and CDR2 SVGAGI come from the germline V gene. The CDR3 sequence is 11 residues long. The germline V and J ends were trimmed by 6 bases and 6 bases, with 6 bases remaining between them. The DNA for the CDR3 is TGTGCCAGCAGGCAATTCAATGAGCAGTTCTTC. Translation: CASRQFNEQFF.

This chain's CDR3 is CASKAVMNTEAFF. The CDR3 DNA sequence: TGTGCCAGTAAAGCAGTTATGAACACTGAAGCTTTCTTT. The genes are TRBV19 and TRBJ1-1, with D hard to call. Trimming left V 7 bases short and J 0 bases short, with 9 bases between. Germline CDR1 LNHDA, CDR2 SQIVND (reference sequence). This CDR3 is 13 amino acids long.

The chain couples TRBV6-5 to TRBJ2-7, with D unresolved. The CDR3 sequence is 11 residues long. Trimming removed 5 bases from V and 5 bases from J, with 7 bases in between. CDR1 and CDR2 from the germline V gene are MNHEY and SVGAGI. In nucleotides, the CDR3 is TGTGCCAGCAGTCACGGTCACGAGCAGTACTTC. Protein: CASSHGHEQYF.

This clone was counted between two and nine times. The chain uses TRBV2 and TRBJ1-2; tentative D call: TRBD1 (6 bases). CDR1 and CDR2 (germline): SNHLY, FYNNEI. V was clipped by 7 bases and J by 6 bases, with 12 bases between them. CDR3 length: 12 amino acids. The DNA of the CDR3 is TGTGCCAGCAACAGGGAGAGGGATGGCTACACCTTC. It codes for CASNRERDGYTF.

This sequence joins TRBV6-5 and TRBJ1-5, with D possibly being TRBD1 (6 bases). V gave up 2 bases and J gave up 4 bases, with 15 bases separating them. Germline CDR1 reads MNHEY; CDR2 reads SVGAGI. CDR3 length: 16 amino acids. The CDR3 sequence: CASSYSFGQGNQPQHF. For the CDR3, the DNA is TGTGCCAGCAGTTACAGCTTCGGGCAGGGGAATCAGCCCCAGCATTTT.

The genes are TRBV28 and TRBJ2-2; perhaps TRBD1 as D (6 bases). Trimming removed 2 bases from V and 4 bases from J, with 14 bases in between. Germline assignment: CDR1 MDHEN and CDR2 SYDVKM. The CDR3 covers 16 residues. The CDR3, as DNA: TGTGCCAGCAGTTTACTCGAGGGGACATTCACCGGGGAGCTGTTTTTT. Protein sequence: CASSLLEGTFTGELFF.

The gene calls are TRBV7-2 and TRBJ2-7; 8 positions agree with TRBD2. The J segment lost 6 bases and the V segment lost 5 bases, leaving 15 bases of the junction unmatched. The CDR3 spans 16 residues. The germline V gene encodes CDR1 SGHTA and CDR2 FQGNSA. This CDR3 reads CASSPSGNSGDSEQYF. For the CDR3, the DNA is TGTGCCAGCAGCCCCTCGGGGAATAGCGGGGATTCCGAGCAGTACTTC.

This clone has more than one count but fewer than ten. The genes are TRBV7-3 and TRBJ2-7; D is perhaps TRBD2 (5 bases). The ends were cut back, 3 bases at V and 2 bases at J, with 11 bases in the middle. The CDR3 runs 14 residues. Germline V CDR1 and CDR2: SGHTA, FQGTGA. CDR3 protein: CASSLGPGAYEQYF. The CDR3 DNA is TGTGCCAGCAGCTTGGGCCCCGGGGCCTACGAGCAGTACTTC. Full variable domain (outside the CDR3, taken from reference TRBV7-3 and TRBJ2-7): GAGVSQTPSNKVTEKGKYVELRCDPISGHTALYWYRQSLGQGPEFLIYFQGTGAADDSGLPNDRFFAVRPEGSVSTLKIQRTERGDSAVYLCASSLGPGAYEQYFGPGTRLTVT.

V gene TRBV7-9 combines with J gene TRBJ1-6; 7 positions match TRBD1. This CDR3 comprises 13 residues. The germline V gene encodes CDR1 SEHNR and CDR2 FQNEAQ (reference sequence). The V segment lost 11 bases and the J segment 8 bases; nucleotides outside the gene matches: 9. The CDR3: CAGRTQGDSPLHF. The CDR3 DNA reads as TGTGCCGGGCGGACGCAGGGGGATTCACCCCTCCACTTT.

This clone was recorded once. The rearrangement joins TRBV27 to TRBJ2-6, with 9 bases lining up with TRBD1. CDR3 length: 14 residues. The V and J ends lost 3 bases and 10 bases, in that order; junction bases with no gene match: 4. The germline CDR1 and CDR2 sequences are MNHEY and SMNVEV (reference sequence). The CDR3 DNA reads as TGTGCCAGCAGTTTCCGAGACAGGGGGAACGTCCTGACTTTC. Translating it yields CASSFRDRGNVLTF. Full variable domain (missing parts from reference TRBV27 and TRBJ2-6): EAQVTQNPRYLITVTGKKLTVTCSQNMNHEYMSWYRQDPGLGLRQIYYSMNVEVTDKGDVPEGYKVSRKEKRNFPLILESPSPNQTSLYFCASSFRDRGNVLTFGAGSRLTVL.

This clone was observed once. The chain links TRBV19 to TRBJ1-1, with D tentatively TRBD1 (6 bases). The CDR3 loop spans 16 amino acids. CDR1 and CDR2 from the germline V gene are LNHDA and SQIVND (reference sequence). V shed 3 bases and J shed 1 base, with 15 bases lying between them. CDR3 in amino acids: CASSMGGQLPNTEAFF. The CDR3 region has the DNA TGTGCCAGTAGTATGGGGGGGCAGCTACCGAACACTGAAGCTTTCTTT.

This clone has a handful of counts. V gene TRBV27 combines with J gene TRBJ1-3; TRBD1 aligns across 10 bases. Germline V CDR1 and CDR2: MNHEY, SMNVEV (reference sequence). The CDR3 runs to 15 residues. The junction had 3 bases not matched to a gene; V was cut back by 3 bases and J by 4 bases. The CDR3: CASSLGQGIGNTIYF. The CDR3 nucleotides read TGTGCCAGCAGTTTGGGACAGGGGATCGGAAACACCATATATTTT.

The chain is built from TRBV9 and TRBJ2-5; 9 bases fit TRBD1. The V segment lost 3 bases and the J segment 1 base; nucleotides outside the gene matches: 1. The CDR3 consists of 14 residues. Germline V lookup: CDR1 SGDLS, CDR2 YYNGEE. CDR3 residues: CASSGQGVQETQYF. The CDR3 DNA follows: TGTGCCAGCAGCGGACAGGGGGTCCAAGAGACCCAGTACTTC.

CDR3 coding DNA: TGCAGCGTCCAAGAAGTGGGGGAGACCCAGTACTTC. Translation: CSVQEVGETQYF. V usage is TRBV29-1 and J usage is TRBJ2-5, with no clear D. Trimming stripped 6 bases from V and 5 bases from J, with 13 bases between. The CDR3 has 12 amino acids. Germline CDR1 and CDR2: SQVTM and ANQGSEA.

The rearrangement links TRBV27 to TRBJ1-6; possible D gene TRBD1, 5 bases. The CDR3 totals 17 residues. The V gene lost 4 bases and the J gene lost 6 bases, with 19 bases spanning the gap. The germline V gene has CDR1 MNHEY and CDR2 SMNVEV (reference sequence). The DNA of the CDR3 is TGTGCCAGCAGTTCGTCTCCCTTGGGGCCCGTTAATTCACCCCTCCACTTT. Its protein is CASSSSPLGPVNSPLHF.